One and the same sample provided the 32 T cell receptor beta chains below, sequenced in a study of cytomegalovirus exposure and HLA in healthy donors. PCR amplification relied on 60 Vbeta primers (plus 13 Jbeta primers). Profiling relied on immunoSEQ multiplex PCR, and the TCRdb table lists in-frame clones only, not all of them. The sample has 150,000 to 200,000 clones; about 80% are singletons. Specimen: PBMCs. The source is a man between 35 and 55 years old in good health and CMV-seropositive.

The table lists this clone with a count of one. This chain connects TRBV14 to TRBJ2-7, with D perhaps TRBD1 (6 bases). Germline loops: CDR1 SGHDN, CDR2 FVKESK. This CDR3 region has 14 residues. Trimming took 4 bases from V and 5 from J, leaving 15 bases between them. In DNA form, the CDR3 reads TGTGCCAGCAGCCCAATGACAGGTTACCACGAGCAGTACTTC. Amino acid sequence: CASSPMTGYHEQYF.

The CDR3 protein is CASSLDLYEQYF. CDR3 bases: TGCGCCAGCAGCTTAGATCTCTACGAGCAGTACTTC. The chain has TRBV5-1 and TRBJ2-5; D is unresolved. The tail of the sequence fits TRBJ2-7 better, so the J call may be wrong. CDR1 and CDR2 from the germline V gene are SGHRS and YFSETQ. The CDR3 consists of 12 residues.

As to this clone: This CDR3 is also generated by other DNA sequences in the sample. The chain uses TRBV5-1 and TRBJ2-5, with TRBD2 matching 7 bases. This CDR3 is 14 amino acids long. The J segment lost 1 base and the V segment lost 0 bases, leaving 0 bases of the junction unmatched. CDR1 is SGHRS and CDR2 is YFSETQ in the germline V gene. In DNA, the CDR3 is TGCGCCAGCAGCTTGGGGGGGGGCCAAGAGACCCAGTACTTC. It encodes CASSLGGGQETQYF.

This chain joins TRBV28 and TRBJ1-4; TRBD1 matches at 7 bases. The CDR3 is made up of 14 amino acids. Per the germline V gene, CDR1 is MDHEN and CDR2 is SYDVKM. The J segment lost 5 bases and the V segment lost 4 bases, leaving 4 bases of the junction unmatched. The CDR3 spells CASSSGTENEKLFF. CDR3 DNA sequence: TGTGCCAGCAGTTCCGGGACAGAGAATGAAAAACTGTTTTTT.

The gene calls are TRBV6-1 and TRBJ2-7, with TRBD2 identical over 9 bases. CDR1 MNHNS and CDR2 SASEGT come from the germline V gene. The J segment lost 1 base and the V segment lost 2 bases, leaving 3 bases of the junction unmatched. The CDR3 extends over 15 amino acids. The CDR3 nucleotides are TGTGCCAGCAGTGAAAGGCTAGCGGGATCCTACGAGCAGTACTTC. Protein product: CASSERLAGSYEQYF.

V and J are TRBV27 and TRBJ2-7; TRBD1 is a possible D gene (6 bases). V lost 4 bases and J lost 2, with 18 bases in between. The CDR3 sequence is 16 residues long. Germline CDR1 reads MNHEY; CDR2 reads SMNVEV (reference sequence). CDR3 nucleotides: TGTGCCAGCAGTTCTGAGACAGGAACGATTACCTACGAGCAGTACTTC. It specifies CASSSETGTITYEQYF.

The chain combines TRBV6-6 with TRBJ1-5, with a tentative D call TRBD1 (5 bases). Germline CDR1 and CDR2: MNHNY and SVGAGI (reference sequence). The CDR3 has 12 amino acids. V was pared by 8 bases and J by 1 base, with 6 bases between. CDR3 sequence: CASQGSNQPQHF. DNA of the CDR3: TGTGCCAGCCAGGGCAGCAATCAGCCCCAGCATTTT.

V gene TRBV5-1 combines with J gene TRBJ1-1, with 7 nucleotides matching TRBD1. V lost 1 base to trimming and J lost 4 bases; unmatched junction nucleotides: 7. Germline V CDR1 and CDR2: SGHRS, YFSETQ. This CDR3 region has 15 residues. As DNA, the CDR3 is TGCGCCAGCAGCTTGACAGGGGAGGTTAGCACTGAAGCTTTCTTT. This codes for CASSLTGEVSTEAFF.

The chain employs TRBV18 and TRBJ2-5; no reliable D call. Judging by the DNA end, TRBJ2-7 fits better; the J call may be wrong. Germline V gene sequence: CDR1 KGHSH, CDR2 LQKENI. The CDR3 has 14 residues. Written as DNA, the CDR3 is TGTGCCAGCTCACCAGAGTACCGAGCCTACGAGCAGTACTTC. It is translated as CASSPEYRAYEQYF.

This clone was detected only once. The CDR3 DNA follows: TGTGCCAGCAGCCCCCAATCCAGGGGCCATGAGCAGTTCTTC. Protein: CASSPQSRGHEQFF. This chain connects TRBV5-4 to TRBJ2-1; D possibly corresponds to TRBD1 (6 bases). Germline V lookup: CDR1 SGHNT, CDR2 YYREEE (reference sequence). Trimming cost V 4 bases and J 8 bases, with 16 bases left between them. The CDR3 has 14 amino acids.

The rearrangement uses TRBV2 and TRBJ2-3, with 13 nucleotides matching TRBD2. Germline V gene lookup returns CDR1 SNHLY and CDR2 FYNNEI. Trimming at V came to 8 bases and at J to 2 bases, leaving 7 bases not matched to a gene. This CDR3 is built from 16 residues. The CDR3 spells CASRTSGSFFTDTQYF. DNA for the CDR3: TGTGCCAGCCGGACTAGCGGGAGTTTTTTCACAGATACGCAGTATTTT.

The chain combines TRBV5-6 with TRBJ2-5, with 7 positions matching TRBD1. Gene TRBJ2-7 matches the end of the DNA better, so the J call may be wrong. Germline CDR1 SGHDT, CDR2 YYEEEE. The CDR3 runs to 19 residues. The CDR3 here is CASSLGALTDRLDTYEQYF. The CDR3 DNA reads as TGTGCCAGCAGCTTGGGGGCCCTGACGGACAGGTTAGATACCTACGAGCAGTACTTC.

Of note for this clone: The same CDR3 also results from other DNA sequences found in this sample. The chain links TRBV9 to TRBJ2-6; D gene uncertain. V was shortened by 4 bases and J by 4 bases, with 9 bases between the two germline ends. The length of the CDR3 is 14 residues. Germline V gene sequence: CDR1 SGDLS, CDR2 YYNGEE. Here the CDR3 reads CASSSSSGANVLTF. In DNA, the CDR3 is TGTGCCAGCAGCTCGAGTTCCGGGGCCAACGTCCTGACTTTC.

V gene TRBV29-1 combines with J gene TRBJ2-1; D may be TRBD2 (6 bases). The CDR3 is 19 residues long. Germline CDR1 reads SQVTM; CDR2 reads ANQGSEA. Between the trimmed V and J ends, which lost 6 bases and 3 bases, there was a span of 30 bases. CDR3 nucleotides: TGCAGCGTCCCCGGGGCCGGGACTGCCACCCCCGGGCTCTACAATGAGCAGTTCTTC. It yields the protein CSVPGAGTATPGLYNEQFF.

The chain employs TRBV2 and TRBJ2-1; TRBD1 might be the D (6 bases). The V and J ends lost 5 bases and 1 base respectively, with 12 bases between them. The CDR3 consists of 15 residues. The germline V gene has CDR1 SNHLY and CDR2 FYNNEI. The CDR3 sequence is CASSLTGMSYNEQFF. The CDR3 coding sequence is TGTGCCAGCAGTCTTACAGGGATGTCCTACAATGAGCAGTTCTTC.

In regard to this clone: Its ends do not fully match the called genes, so a read error is possible. The V gene is TRBV11-3, the J gene TRBJ2-6; 7 nucleotides align to TRBD2. There are 17 residues in the CDR3. CDR1 SGHNT and CDR2 YENEEA come from the germline V gene. In nucleotides, the CDR3 is TGTGCCAGCAGCTTGGGCACTAGCGCTACTGGGGCCAACGGCCTGACTTTC. It specifies CASSLGTSATGANGLTF.

The chain carries TRBV6-1 and TRBJ2-1; a possible D gene is TRBD2 (6 bases). The V and J ends lost 10 bases and 7 bases respectively, with 17 bases between them. The CDR3 extends over 13 amino acids. CDR1 is MNHNS and CDR2 is SASEGT in the germline V gene. CDR3 in amino acids: CAILLTSLNEQFF. The CDR3 nucleotides are TGTGCCATCCTCCTGACTAGTTTAAATGAGCAGTTCTTC.

The chain combines TRBV28 with TRBJ2-7; D possibly corresponds to TRBD1 (6 bases). V gave up 5 bases and J gave up 2 bases, with 13 bases separating them. CDR3 length: 14 residues. Germline assignment: CDR1 MDHEN and CDR2 SYDVKM. CDR3 protein: CASSPLGATYEQYF. In DNA, the CDR3 is TGTGCCAGCAGTCCCCTGGGGGCCACCTACGAGCAGTACTTC.

This clone was detected a few times. The CDR3 region is CASSPYRADTEAFF. The CDR3 DNA reads TGTGCCAGCAGTCCCTACAGGGCGGACACTGAAGCTTTCTTT. The V call is TRBV27, the J call TRBJ1-1; D may be TRBD1 (6 bases). The CDR3 loop spans 14 amino acids. V lost 5 bases, J lost 3 bases, and 13 bases lay in between. The germline V gene has CDR1 MNHEY and CDR2 SMNVEV (reference sequence).

V and J are TRBV5-6 and TRBJ1-5; D is possibly TRBD1 (5 bases). Per germline, CDR1 SGHDT and CDR2 YYEEEE. The V gene lost 3 bases and the J gene lost 3 bases, with 13 bases spanning the gap. The CDR3 covers 15 residues. The CDR3 region is CASSSRQTSNQPQHF. CDR3 DNA: TGTGCCAGCAGCTCCCGACAGACCTCCAATCAGCCCCAGCATTTT. The full variable domain, completed using reference TRBV5-6 and TRBJ1-5, is DAGVTQSPTHLIKTRGQQVTLRCSPKSGHDTVSWYQQALGQGPQFIFQYYEEEERQRGNFPDRFSGHQFPNYSSELNVNALLLGDSALYLCASSSRQTSNQPQHFGDGTRLSIL.

The chain joins TRBV5-1 to TRBJ2-1; D remains ambiguous. V dropped 5 bases and J dropped 3 bases, with 18 bases sitting between them. The CDR3 loop spans 16 amino acids. CDR1 and CDR2 from the germline V gene are SGHRS and YFSETQ. CDR3 nucleotide sequence: TGCGCCAGCAGTTCCGCCTTGGCCGCCGTCTACAATGAGCAGTTCTTC. This codes for CASSSALAAVYNEQFF.

This clone has only a few counts. This chain joins TRBV7-3 and TRBJ2-1; 10 nucleotides line up with TRBD2. The CDR3 contains 17 residues. Germline CDR1 SGHTA, CDR2 FQGTGA. The V and J ends lost 3 bases and 5 bases, in that order; junction bases with no gene match: 10. Here the CDR3 DNA reads TGTGCCAGCAGCTTTTACCCCGGGACTAGCGTAGACAATGAGCAGTTCTTC. It is translated as CASSFYPGTSVDNEQFF.

The chain has TRBV5-8 and TRBJ2-1; D is undetermined. Germline V lookup: CDR1 SGHTS, CDR2 YDEGEE. V lost 0 bases and J 1 base, leaving 8 bases between the germline ends. The CDR3 contains 15 residues. CDR3 residues: CASSLEARSYNEQFF. CDR3 in DNA: TGTGCCAGCAGCTTGGAGGCTAGGTCCTACAATGAGCAGTTCTTC.

This chain connects TRBV7-2 to TRBJ2-1; 13 bases are a match to TRBD2. Trimming cost V 4 bases and J 9 bases; bases outside gene matches: 3. Per the germline V gene, CDR1 is SGHTA and CDR2 is FQGNSA. The CDR3 spans 14 residues. The CDR3 here is CASSSTSGRIEQFF. The CDR3 DNA is TGTGCCAGCAGCTCGACTAGCGGGAGGATTGAGCAGTTCTTC.

This chain connects TRBV10-1 to TRBJ2-3; 7 bases fit TRBD1. CDR3 length: 14 amino acids. Germline V gene lookup returns CDR1 WNHNN and CDR2 SYGVQD (reference sequence). Germline trimming cut 5 bases from V and 4 bases from J; bases unmatched to any gene: 6. CDR3 nucleotide sequence: TGCGCCAGCAGTTTAGGACAGGACCCAGATACGCAGTATTTT. Translating it yields CASSLGQDPDTQYF.

The chain carries TRBV30 and TRBJ1-1; 7 bases are shared with TRBD1. Trimming removed 5 bases from V and 9 bases from J; junction bases left unmatched: 12. This CDR3 spans 13 amino acids. CDR1 and CDR2 (germline): GTSNPN, SVGIG (reference sequence). The CDR3 nucleotides are TGTGCCTGGGGAGGGACAGCCCGACTGAAAGCTTTCTTT. This translates into CAWGGTARLKAFF.

Note on this clone: Other nucleotide sequences from this sample produce the same CDR3. J is TRBJ2-7 and V is TRBV4-1; TRBD2 matches at 11 bases. The ends lost 3 bases at V and 1 base at J; junction bases unmatched: 5. This CDR3 is built from 16 residues. Germline-derived CDR1 and CDR2 are MGHRA and YSYEKL. CDR3 bases: TGCGCCAGCAGCCAGGGGGGGACTAGCGGATCCTACGAGCAGTACTTC. This gives the protein CASSQGGTSGSYEQYF.

This chain uses TRBV18 with TRBJ2-7; weak D call: TRBD2 (5 bases). CDR1 and CDR2 from the germline V gene are KGHSH and LQKENI. V gave up 3 bases and J gave up 6 bases, with 9 bases separating them. CDR3 length: 12 residues. The CDR3 nucleotides are TGTGCCAGCTCACCCCTGGGGAGCGAGCAGTACTTC. This codes for CASSPLGSEQYF.

The chain uses TRBV18 and TRBJ2-7, with TRBD2 matching 13 bases. The germline V gene encodes CDR1 KGHSH and CDR2 LQKENI. The CDR3 is made up of 14 amino acids. With V trimmed by 3 bases and J by 7 bases, 3 bases remained unmatched. The CDR3 region has the DNA TGTGCCAGCTCACCCATGGGACTAGCGGGAGAGCAGTACTTC. Its translation is CASSPMGLAGEQYF. The full variable domain, completed using reference TRBV18 and TRBJ2-7, is NAGVMQNPRHLVRRRGQEARLRCSPMKGHSHVYWYRQLPEEGLKFMVYLQKENIIDESGMPKERFSAEFPKEGPSILRIQQVVRGDSAAYFCASSPMGLAGEQYFGPGTRLTVT.

The V and J genes are TRBV2 and TRBJ2-7, with 13 positions matching TRBD2. V shed 0 bases and J 7 bases; nucleotides not matched to a gene: 6. Germline CDR1 reads SNHLY; CDR2 reads FYNNEI. There are 16 residues in the CDR3. The CDR3 coding sequence is TGTGCCAGCAGTGAAGCCGGGACTAGCGGGATGGCGGAGCAGTACTTC. Its protein product is CASSEAGTSGMAEQYF.

V usage is TRBV27 and J usage is TRBJ1-6; maybe TRBD1 (5 bases). Germline V gene lookup returns CDR1 MNHEY and CDR2 SMNVEV (reference sequence). This CDR3 region has 14 residues. Trimming pared 7 bases from V and 7 bases from J, leaving 14 bases between. The CDR3 sequence: CASKRPGGNSPLHF. CDR3 bases: TGTGCCAGCAAACGACCCGGGGGGAATTCACCCCTCCACTTT.

A single count supports this clone. The chain has TRBV9 and TRBJ2-3; D perhaps matches TRBD2 (6 bases). V shed 0 bases and J shed 4 bases, with 15 bases lying between them. Germline assignment: CDR1 SGDLS and CDR2 YYNGEE. The CDR3 length is 16 residues. The CDR3 loop reads CASSVDGSSYADTQYF. The CDR3 DNA follows: TGTGCCAGCAGCGTAGACGGGAGTAGCTACGCAGATACGCAGTATTTT.